The T cell receptor (beta chain) under discussion was sequenced for a study of cytomegalovirus exposure and HLA in healthy donors. The data were produced by immunoSEQ multiplex PCR, yet TCRdb's version contains in-frame clones alone and is incomplete. The table includes over 70,000 clones, around 94% detected once. CDR3 length equals 14 residues. The V and J ends lost 5 bases and 4 bases respectively, with 15 bases between them. Germline V gene sequence: CDR1 MNHEY, CDR2 SMNVEV (reference sequence). Sequencing was carried out using PBMCs. This TCR was recovered from a woman aged 18 to 35 in good health and CMV-seronegative. This chain joins TRBV27 and TRBJ2-7; perhaps TRBD2 as D (5 bases). The CDR3: CASSRGRREYEQYF. CDR3 DNA sequence: TGTGCCAGCAGTCGGGGAAGAAGAGAATACGAGCAGTACTTC.